These T cell receptor beta chains were read from a single sample in a study of OX40 agonist ivuxolimab in advanced cancers. Method: immunoSEQ multiplex PCR; TCRdb's copy keeps in-frame clones and lacks some. The sample lists 65,000 to 85,000 clones, 85% occurring once. Material: CD4+ or CD8+ T cells sorted from blood, obtained in a trial of the OX40 agonist ivuxolimab. These receptor sequences come from an adult with an advanced solid tumor such as melanoma, head and neck, liver or kidney cancer. Each CDR3 is given with its conserved first and last residue. The D gene is left open where the match is weak. The size entry is marked missing in some rows and otherwise reads once, few, many or a size class.

CDR3 DNA,CDR3 protein,J gene,clone size,D gene,V gene
TGTGCCAGCTCACGCAGGGCAGAAAAACTGTTTTTT,CASSRRAEKLFF,TRBJ1-4,.,.,TRBV18
TGTGCCAGCAGCAATCAGGGGGGCAATCAGCCCCAGCATTTT,CASSNQGGNQPQHF,TRBJ1-5,.,TRBD1,TRBV2
TGTGCCATCTCTTACGGGGATCACTCTGGAAACACCATATATTTT,CAISYGDHSGNTIYF,TRBJ1-3,.,.,TRBV10-3
TGTGCCTCGTTCAGCACTAACTATGGCTACACCTTC,CASFSTNYGYTF,TRBJ1-2,few,.,TRBV2
TGTGCCAGCAGTTTCCCTCGGGACAATAATCAGCCCCAGCATTTT,CASSFPRDNNQPQHF,TRBJ1-5,few,.,TRBV28
TGTGCCAGCAGCCAAGATCTAGGGAATCAGCCCCAGCATTTT,CASSQDLGNQPQHF,TRBJ1-5,once,.,TRBV4-2
TGTGCCAGCAGCTCCCCCAGGGGTATCTACGAGCAGTACTTC,CASSSPRGIYEQYF,TRBJ2-7,.,.,TRBV11-2
TGTGCCAGCAGCCCGTCGATAAACAATGAGCAGTTCTTC,CASSPSINNEQFF,TRBJ2-1,.,.,TRBV7-8
TGTGCCAGCAGCACACAGGTTTACTCTGGAAACACCATATATTTT,CASSTQVYSGNTIYF,TRBJ1-3,few,.,TRBV7-6
TGTGCCAGCAGTTTATCGATGGACGGCGGACGAGGGAGCACAGATACGCAGTATTTT,CASSLSMDGGRGSTDTQYF,TRBJ2-3,.,.,TRBV28
TGCGCCAGCAGCCCTGAGATTAACTATGGCTACACCTTC,CASSPEINYGYTF,TRBJ1-2,.,.,TRBV5-1
TGTGCCAGCAGCTTACAGGGAGCGTCTAGCACCGGGGAGCTGTTTTTT,CASSLQGASSTGELFF,TRBJ2-2,.,.,TRBV7-2
TGTGCCAGCAGCTCCCGGACTAGCGGGCCCGACACAGATACGCAGTATTTT,CASSSRTSGPDTDTQYF,TRBJ2-3,once,TRBD2,TRBV5-6
TGTGCCAGCTCAGCTCAGGGGATCGGCACCATATATTTT,CASSAQGIGTIYF,TRBJ1-3,.,.,TRBV18
TGTGCCTGGGAGCCGGGACAGGAAAGGGCTTTCTTT,CAWEPGQERAFF,TRBJ1-1,.,TRBD1,TRBV30
TGTGCCAGCGCTCCCGGCCCGAACACCGGGGAGCTGTTTTTT,CASAPGPNTGELFF,TRBJ2-2,.,.,TRBV7-2
TGTGCCGCAAGGGGAGCCGGGGAGCTGTTTTTT,CAARGAGELFF,TRBJ2-2,.,.,TRBV6-5
TGCGCCAGCAGTTCCCCGGGACAGGGGATGTATACGCAGTATTTT,CASSSPGQGMYTQYF,TRBJ2-3,.,TRBD1,TRBV5-1
TGTGCCAGCAGCTTAGAACCCTTGAACACTGAAGCTTTCTTT,CASSLEPLNTEAFF,TRBJ1-1,.,.,TRBV7-8
TGTGCCATCAGTGAGTCAGGGACTGCCACAGATACGCAGTATTTT,CAISESGTATDTQYF,TRBJ2-3,.,.,TRBV10-3
TGCGCCAGCAGCTTGCGCCTGGGAAGGGAGCAGTTCTTC,CASSLRLGREQFF,TRBJ2-1,.,.,TRBV5-1
TGTGCCAGCACCTTTACCAATCAGCCCCAGCATTTT,CASTFTNQPQHF,TRBJ1-5,.,.,TRBV6-1
TGTGCCAGCAGCTTAGCTAGTTACACTGAAGCTTTCTTT,CASSLASYTEAFF,TRBJ1-1,.,.,TRBV11-1
TGTGCCAGCAGTTACTCGATTATGGGGGCTGGAAACACCATATATTTT,CASSYSIMGAGNTIYF,TRBJ1-3,.,.,TRBV6-5
TGCGCCAGCAGCCCCGGGGCTAGCGGGGGGCTGGATACGCAGTATTTT,CASSPGASGGLDTQYF,TRBJ2-3,once,TRBD2,TRBV5-1
TGTGCCAGCTCACCACCTTCCCAGACAGGGAGCGCCGGCTACACCTTC,CASSPPSQTGSAGYTF,TRBJ1-2,.,TRBD1,TRBV18
TGTGCCAGCAGCCCCAGGTCAGATGGCTACACCTTC,CASSPRSDGYTF,TRBJ1-2,few,.,TRBV7-9
TGTGCAACCGGGGGCAGCCGAAATTCACCCCTCCACTTT,CATGGSRNSPLHF,TRBJ1-6,once,.,TRBV6-6
TGTGCCAGCAGCCCAGGTGGATACTATGGCTACACCTTC,CASSPGGYYGYTF,TRBJ1-2,.,.,TRBV7-9
TGTGCCAGCAGAGAGCGGGGGGGCCACAATGAGCAGTTCTTC,CASRERGGHNEQFF,TRBJ2-1,few,TRBD2,TRBV28
TGTGCCAGCAGCGCCGGGACAGGGACCCCTTATACGCAGTATTTT,CASSAGTGTPYTQYF,TRBJ2-3,medium-sized,TRBD1,TRBV7-3
TGTGCCAGCTCACCACAAAGGGACAGCGAGGGCTACACCTTC,CASSPQRDSEGYTF,TRBJ1-2,.,TRBD1,TRBV18
TGTGCCAGCAGTAGATCGGCCCGCAGATCCCTCAATGAGCAGTTCTTC,CASSRSARRSLNEQFF,TRBJ2-1,.,.,TRBV5-4
TGTGCCAGCTCCCCGCTAGCGGGAGAATACGAGCAGTACTTC,CASSPLAGEYEQYF,TRBJ2-7,.,TRBD2,TRBV18
TGTGCCAGCAGTGAGTACGGCGCCTACTACACCTTC,CASSEYGAYYTF,TRBJ1-2,.,.,TRBV6-1
TGTGCCAGCAGAGGGAACACTGAAGCTTTCTTT,CASRGNTEAFF,TRBJ1-1,.,.,TRBV14
TGTGCCAGCAGCTTAAGCTCGTCGGACAGACCCTACGAGCAGTACTTC,CASSLSSSDRPYEQYF,TRBJ2-7,.,.,TRBV7-2
TGTGCCTGGAAGAAGGGCAGAAGAAACACCATATATTTT,CAWKKGRRNTIYF,TRBJ1-3,.,.,TRBV30
TGCGCCAGCAGAATGCAGGCCTCAGTGAACACTGAAGCTTTCTTT,CASRMQASVNTEAFF,TRBJ1-1,.,.,TRBV5-1
TGTGCCAGCAGCCGGACAGGGGGTCCGAATGAGCAGTTCTTC,CASSRTGGPNEQFF,TRBJ2-1,.,TRBD1,TRBV7-9
TGTGCCAGCAGCCAAGGACAGGGGGCGAACGAGCAGTACTTC,CASSQGQGANEQYF,TRBJ2-7,.,TRBD1,TRBV4-2
TGTGCCAGCAGTTTTGGCAGTTATAATTCACCCCTCCACTTT,CASSFGSYNSPLHF,TRBJ1-6,.,.,TRBV28
TGTGCCAGCAGGGACTTCAGGACGCTCTATGGCTACACCTTC,CASRDFRTLYGYTF,TRBJ1-2,.,.,TRBV6-4